This paragraph covers one T cell receptor beta chain sequence. This sample is part of a study of blood T cell repertoires in COVID-19. At the level of the study: Donors in the United States, Italy and Spain gave samples during acute or convalescent COVID-19. The cDNA or gDNA used as material had been derived from T cells, B-cell-depleted T cells, or PBMCs.

Per the authors' pipeline: Estimation of nucleated cell counts was performed using reference gene primer amplification. Assay: immunoSEQ multiplex PCR; the TCRdb copy retains only in-frame clones and omits some. D and trimming were read from the DNA, whereas the V and J calls and clone size are those reported in that table. The table shows some 200,000 clones, with approximately 84% occurring only once. V was pared by 2 bases and J by 7 bases, with 5 bases of the junction left unmatched. The CDR3 is 15 amino acids. CDR1 and CDR2 (germline): SGHAT, FQNNGV. Input material: peripheral blood. The sequence was collected from an elderly man with acute or convalescent COVID-19. This chain joins TRBV11-2 and TRBJ1-6; 7 nucleotides agree with TRBD1. The CDR3 region has the DNA TGTGCCAGCAGCTTACCCGGGACAGACAATTCACCCCTCCACTTT. This codes for CASSLPGTDNSPLHF. Variable domain in full (rest from reference TRBV11-2 and TRBJ1-6): EAGVAQSPRYKIIEKRQSVAFWCNPISGHATLYWYQQILGQGPKLLIQFQNNGVVDDSQLPKDRFSAERLKGVDSTLKIQPAKLEDSAVYLCASSLPGTDNSPLHFGNGTRLTVT.